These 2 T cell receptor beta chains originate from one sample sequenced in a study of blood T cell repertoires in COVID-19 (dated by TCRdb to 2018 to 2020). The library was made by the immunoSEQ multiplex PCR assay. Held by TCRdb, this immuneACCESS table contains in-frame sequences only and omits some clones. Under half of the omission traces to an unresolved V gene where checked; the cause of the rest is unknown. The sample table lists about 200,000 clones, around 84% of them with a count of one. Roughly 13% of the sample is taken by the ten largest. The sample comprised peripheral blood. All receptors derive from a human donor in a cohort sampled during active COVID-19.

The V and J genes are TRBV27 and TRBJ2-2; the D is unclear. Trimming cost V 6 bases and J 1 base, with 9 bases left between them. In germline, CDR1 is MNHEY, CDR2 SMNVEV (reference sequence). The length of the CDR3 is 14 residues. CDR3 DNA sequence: TGTGCCAGCAGGGATACAGTGAACACCGGGGAGCTGTTTTTT. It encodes CASRDTVNTGELFF.

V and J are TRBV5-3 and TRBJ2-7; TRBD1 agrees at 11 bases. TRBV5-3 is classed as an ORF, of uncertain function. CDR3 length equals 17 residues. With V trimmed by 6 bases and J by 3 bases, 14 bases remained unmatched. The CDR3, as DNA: TGTGCCAGAAAAGGGACAGGGGGTTCCCTTACCGGCTACGAGCAGTACTTC. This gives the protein CARKGTGGSLTGYEQYF.